This T cell receptor (beta chain) was observed in a study of blood T cell repertoires in COVID-19. This clone showed up just once. Profiled with immunoSEQ multiplex PCR; TCRdb holds only in-frame clones, not every one. This table has around 310,000 clones, under 90% appearing once. Participants were aged roughly 18 to 100 years from approximately 24 US areas. The material sequenced was PBMCs or T cells enriched from blood (not recorded which). This TCR derives from a woman aged 30 to 39 who had recovered from COVID-19.

This CDR3 reads CASSLHTGTSAGEKFF. CDR3 bases: TGTGCCAGCAGCTTACATACCGGGACTAGCGCTGGAGAGAAGTTCTTC. The rearrangement links TRBV5-8 to TRBJ2-1; 10 bases are a match to TRBD2. The junction had 16 bases not matched to a gene; V was cut back by 2 bases and J by 14 bases. The CDR3 spans 16 residues. Germline CDR1 and CDR2: SGHTS and YDEGEE.